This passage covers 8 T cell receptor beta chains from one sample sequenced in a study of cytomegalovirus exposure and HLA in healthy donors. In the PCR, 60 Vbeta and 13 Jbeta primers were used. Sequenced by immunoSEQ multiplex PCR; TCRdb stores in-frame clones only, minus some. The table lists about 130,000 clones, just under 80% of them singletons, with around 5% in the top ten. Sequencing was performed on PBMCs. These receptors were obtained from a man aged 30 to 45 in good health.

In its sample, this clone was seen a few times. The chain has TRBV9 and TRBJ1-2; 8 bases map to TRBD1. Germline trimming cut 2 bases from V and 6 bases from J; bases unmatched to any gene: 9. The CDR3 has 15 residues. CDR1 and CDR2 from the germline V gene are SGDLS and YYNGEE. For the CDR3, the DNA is TGTGCCAGCAGCGTTGGACAGGGAGAATTTGATGGCTACACCTTC. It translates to CASSVGQGEFDGYTF. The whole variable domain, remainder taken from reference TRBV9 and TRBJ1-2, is DSGVTQTPKHLITATGQRVTLRCSPRSGDLSVYWYQQSLDQGLQFLIQYYNGEERAKGNILERFSAQQFPDLHSELNLSSLELGDSALYFCASSVGQGEFDGYTFGSGTRLTVV.

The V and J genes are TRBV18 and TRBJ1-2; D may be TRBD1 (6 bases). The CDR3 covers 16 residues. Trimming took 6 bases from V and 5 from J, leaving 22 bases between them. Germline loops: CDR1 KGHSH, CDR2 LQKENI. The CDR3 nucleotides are TGTGCCAGCTCGCCGAGATCGAATTCCCAGGGGTATGGCTACACCTTC. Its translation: CASSPRSNSQGYGYTF.

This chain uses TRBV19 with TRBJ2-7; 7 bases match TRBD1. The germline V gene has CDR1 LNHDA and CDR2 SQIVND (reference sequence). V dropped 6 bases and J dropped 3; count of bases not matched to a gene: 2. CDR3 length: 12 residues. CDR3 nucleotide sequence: TGTGCCAGTAGCAGACAGGGCTACGAGCAGTACTTC. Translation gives CASSRQGYEQYF. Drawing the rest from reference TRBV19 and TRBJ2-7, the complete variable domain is DGGITQSPKYLFRKEGQNVTLSCEQNLNHDAMYWYRQDPGQGLRLIYYSQIVNDFQKGDIAEGYSVSREKKESFPLTVTSAQKNPTAFYLCASSRQGYEQYFGPGTRLTVT.

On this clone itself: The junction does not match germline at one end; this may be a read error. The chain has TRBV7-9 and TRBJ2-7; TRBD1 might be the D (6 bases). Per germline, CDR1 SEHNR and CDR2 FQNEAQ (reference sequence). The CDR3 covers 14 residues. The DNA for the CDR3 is TGTGCCAGCAGCCCCCAGGGGAGAATCGGGGAGCAGTGCTTC. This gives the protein CASSPQGRIGEQCF.

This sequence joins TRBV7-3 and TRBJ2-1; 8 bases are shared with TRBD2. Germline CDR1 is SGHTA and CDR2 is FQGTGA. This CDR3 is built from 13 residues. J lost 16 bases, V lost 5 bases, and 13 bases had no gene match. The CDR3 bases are TGTGCCAGCAGCCCAACACCGGGACTAGTCCAATTCTTC. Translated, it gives CASSPTPGLVQFF.

The CDR3 protein is CASSHTPGGTTYEQYF. CDR3 DNA sequence: TGCGCCAGCAGCCACACCCCAGGGGGCACGACCTACGAGCAGTACTTC. The V gene is TRBV4-1, the J gene TRBJ2-7, with 8 bases matching TRBD1. The V segment lost 3 bases and the J segment 2 bases; nucleotides outside the gene matches: 9. CDR1 is MGHRA and CDR2 is YSYEKL in the germline V gene. This CDR3 comprises 16 residues.

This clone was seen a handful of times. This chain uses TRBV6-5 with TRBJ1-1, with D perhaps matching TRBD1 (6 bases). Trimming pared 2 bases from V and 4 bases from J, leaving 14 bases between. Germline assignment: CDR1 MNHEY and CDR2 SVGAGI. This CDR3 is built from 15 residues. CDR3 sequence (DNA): TGTGCCAGCAGTTACGAAGGGGGTGTGGGCACTGAAGCTTTCTTT. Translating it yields CASSYEGGVGTEAFF.

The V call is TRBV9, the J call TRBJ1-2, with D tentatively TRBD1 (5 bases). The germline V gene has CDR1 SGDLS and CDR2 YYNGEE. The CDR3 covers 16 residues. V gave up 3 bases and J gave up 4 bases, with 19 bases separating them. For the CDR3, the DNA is TGTGCCAGCAGCGGCCTCTGGGGGGGTGACGGCTATGGCTACACCTTC. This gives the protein CASSGLWGGDGYGYTF.